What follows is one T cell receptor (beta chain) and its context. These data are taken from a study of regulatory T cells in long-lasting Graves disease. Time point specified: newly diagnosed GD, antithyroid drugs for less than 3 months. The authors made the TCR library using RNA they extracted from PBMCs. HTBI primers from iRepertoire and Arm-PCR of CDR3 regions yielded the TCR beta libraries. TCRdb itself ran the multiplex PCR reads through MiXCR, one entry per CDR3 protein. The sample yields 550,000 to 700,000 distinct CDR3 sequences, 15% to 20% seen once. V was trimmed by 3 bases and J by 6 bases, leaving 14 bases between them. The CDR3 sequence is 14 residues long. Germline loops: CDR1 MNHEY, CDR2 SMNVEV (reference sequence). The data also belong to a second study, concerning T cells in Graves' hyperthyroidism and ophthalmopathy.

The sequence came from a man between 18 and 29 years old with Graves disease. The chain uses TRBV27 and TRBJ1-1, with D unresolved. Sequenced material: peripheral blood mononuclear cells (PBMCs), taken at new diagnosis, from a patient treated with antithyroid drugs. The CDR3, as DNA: TGTGCCAGCAGTTTCTCTTCCTTATTGTCTGAAGCTTTCTTT. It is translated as CASSFSSLLSEAFF.